This TCR beta chain was obtained from a study of T cell changes during pregnancy in multiple sclerosis. TCRdb keeps only in-frame clones here, not all; method: immunoSEQ multiplex PCR. Here the sample spans some 110,000 clones, about 90% being singletons. The J segment lost 10 bases and the V segment lost 4 bases, leaving 7 bases of the junction unmatched. Looked up from germline, CDR1 is SNHLY and CDR2 is FYNNEI. There are 15 residues in the CDR3. Sequences were derived from peripheral blood, sampled before pregnancy. This chain links TRBV2 with TRBJ1-6, with 10 bases fitting TRBD1. This TCR derives from a female donor with multiple sclerosis, enrolled in a pregnancy study. The chain's CDR3 is CASSGTGGTKSPLHF. The DNA of the CDR3 is TGTGCCAGCAGTGGGACAGGGGGAACAAAATCACCCCTCCACTTT. Full variable domain (outside the CDR3, taken from reference TRBV2 and TRBJ1-6): EPEVTQTPSHQVTQMGQEVILRCVPISNHLYFYWYRQILGQKVEFLVSFYNNEISEKSEIFDDQFSVERPDGSNFTLKIRSTKLEDSAMYFCASSGTGGTKSPLHFGNGTRLTVT.